Only one count was recorded for the clone carrying this T cell receptor beta chain. Its antigen remains unidentified. This sample was taken from a study of T cell responses to AZD1222 COVID-19 vaccine. Study background: The study pooled second doses at about 4 or about 12 weeks. Whole-study results and caveats: Clonal diversity may have been underestimated in mostly white British donors. Vaccination with two AZD1222 doses was followed by a rise in Spike-specific TCR breadth and depth.

Sequencing was performed with immunoSEQ multiplex PCR; in TCRdb, only in-frame clones are kept and a portion is missing. The sample yields 110,000 or so clones, around nine tenths seen once. The length of the CDR3 is 12 residues. V was shortened by 3 bases and J by 5 bases, with 10 bases between the two germline ends. The germline V gene has CDR1 SQVTM and CDR2 ANQGSEA. The sample here was peripheral blood, taken on day 0 of AZD1222 vaccination. The chain is built from TRBV29-1 and TRBJ1-2, with D maybe TRBD1 (5 bases). The receptor comes from an adult in good health. CDR3 sequence (DNA): TGCAGCGTTGAGGGGGTAGTATATGGCTACACCTTC. This codes for CSVEGVVYGYTF. Full variable domain (outside the CDR3, taken from reference TRBV29-1 and TRBJ1-2): SAVISQKPSRDICQRGTSLTIQCQVDSQVTMMFWYRQQPGQSLTLIATANQGSEATYESGFVIDKFPISRPNLTFSTLTVSNMSPEDSSIYLCSVEGVVYGYTFGSGTRLTVV.